The clone carrying this T cell receptor (beta chain) was recorded at least ten times. The antigen remains undetermined. J was trimmed by 8 bases and V by 1 base; bases with no gene match: 19. Germline CDR1 is LGHDT and CDR2 is YNNKEL (reference sequence). This CDR3 region has 19 residues. The sample comes from a study of CD8 T cells in ankylosing spondylitis. Findings and caveats of the study: In synovial fluid and blood from reactive arthritis, some motif variants were previously reported. Reportedly, significant enrichment of disease-linked clones occurred in matched ankylosing spondylitis synovial fluid.

TCRdb processed the 5' RACE reads anew with MiXCR; each CDR3 protein has one entry. The sample yields approximately 210,000 distinct CDR3 sequences, roughly 13% seen once. The receptor was derived from a male donor with ankylosing spondylitis or in good health (not recorded which). Sequencing used blood, either unsorted or a sorted T cell fraction (not recorded which). This sequence joins TRBV3-1 and TRBJ2-1; 8 bases line up with TRBD2. DNA for the CDR3: TGTGCCAGCAGCCAAGTTAAGCGGGGGATTTCTTGGAGCTTGGATGAGCAGTTCTTC. It translates to CASSQVKRGISWSLDEQFF.